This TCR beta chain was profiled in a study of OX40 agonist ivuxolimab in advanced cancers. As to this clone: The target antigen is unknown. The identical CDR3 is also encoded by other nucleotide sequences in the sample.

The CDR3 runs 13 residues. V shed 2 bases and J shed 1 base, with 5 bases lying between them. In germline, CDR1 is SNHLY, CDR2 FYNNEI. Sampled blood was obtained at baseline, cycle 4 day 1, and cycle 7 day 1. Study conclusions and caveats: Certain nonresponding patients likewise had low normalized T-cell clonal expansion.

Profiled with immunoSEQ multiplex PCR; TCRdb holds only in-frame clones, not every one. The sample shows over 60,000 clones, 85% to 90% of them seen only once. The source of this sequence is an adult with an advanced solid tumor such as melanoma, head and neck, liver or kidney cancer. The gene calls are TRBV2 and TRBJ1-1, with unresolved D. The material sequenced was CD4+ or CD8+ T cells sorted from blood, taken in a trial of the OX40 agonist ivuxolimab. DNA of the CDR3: TGTGCCAGCAGTGAACTGGAGAACACTGAAGCTTTCTTT. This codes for CASSELENTEAFF.